Listed below are T cell receptor beta chains from one sample, sequenced in a study of blood T cell repertoires in COVID-19. The assay was immunoSEQ multiplex PCR, and TCRdb's table has in-frame clones only and misses some. This sample carries around 280,000 clones, approximately 90% of them seen once, and the ten largest clones take about 5.7%. Sequences were obtained from PBMCs or T cells enriched from blood (not recorded which). Receptors originate from a middle-aged woman who had recovered from COVID-19. Each CDR3 is given with its conserved first and last residue. The order of the fields is D gene, V gene, J gene, CDR3 length, clone size, CDR3 DNA, CDR3 protein. The D gene is left open where the match is weak. Rows may omit the clone size; those that give it use once, few, many or a size class.

>NA|TRBV6-2/TRBV6-3|TRBJ2-1|14|NA
TGTGCCAGCAGTTACTCGAGACAGAACAATGAGCAGTTCTTC
CASSYSRQNNEQFF
>NA|TRBV18|TRBJ2-7|13|NA
TGTGCCAGCTCACCAGGTCTCGGGTACGAGCAGTACTTC
CASSPGLGYEQYF
>TRBD1|TRBV18|TRBJ2-7|18|NA
TGTGCCAGCTCACAGACAAGAACCGGGACAGGGGGCTCCTACGAGCAGTACTTC
CASSQTRTGTGGSYEQYF
>NA|TRBV7-9|TRBJ2-7|12|NA
TGTGCCAGCAGCTCGAAACCCGGGGAGCAGTACTTC
CASSSKPGEQYF
>NA|TRBV25-1|TRBJ1-6|14|NA
TGTGCCAGCGGGGGGACCCGACAGTATTCACCCCTCCACTTT
CASGGTRQYSPLHF
>TRBD1|TRBV5-1|TRBJ1-2|16|NA
TGCGCCAGCAGCCACGGACAGGGGGTTACTAACTATGGCTACACCTTC
CASSHGQGVTNYGYTF
>NA|TRBV28|TRBJ1-1|15|NA
TGTGCCAGCAGTTTGGTCGCAGGGGTGGTCACTGAAGCTTTCTTT
CASSLVAGVVTEAFF
>NA|TRBV6-2/TRBV6-3|TRBJ1-5|12|NA
TGTGCCAGCAGCACGAGGGTGATGCCCCAGCATTTT
CASSTRVMPQHF
>NA|TRBV11-2|TRBJ2-5|14|NA
TGTGCCAGCAGCTTAGGGCCCCCCTCCTGGACCCAGTACTTC
CASSLGPPSWTQYF
>TRBD1|TRBV7-2|TRBJ2-2|15|NA
TGTGCCAGCAGGATCCAGGGGGCAGTTACCGGGGAGCTGTTTTTT
CASRIQGAVTGELFF
>NA|TRBV2|TRBJ2-5|15|NA
TGTGCCAGCAGTGACCTCTCGGTGAACCAAGAGACCCAGTACTTC
CASSDLSVNQETQYF
>NA|TRBV19|TRBJ1-5|16|NA
TGTGCCAGTAGTATCGGTGCTCCTTATAGCAATCAGCCCCAGCATTTT
CASSIGAPYSNQPQHF
>TRBD1|TRBV18|TRBJ2-4|15|once
TGTGCCAGCTCACCACCGTGGACAGGGCAAGGCATTCAGTACTTC
CASSPPWTGQGIQYF
>TRBD2|TRBV27|TRBJ2-1|15|NA
TGTGCCAGCAGTTTTGGGACTAGCGGAAGGAATGAGCAGTTCTTC
CASSFGTSGRNEQFF
>TRBD1|TRBV7-2|TRBJ1-2|14|once
TGTGCCAGCAGCCTGGGACAGTTGAACCTTGGCTACACCTTC
CASSLGQLNLGYTF
>TRBD2|TRBV4-2|TRBJ2-1|16|NA
TGTGCCAGCAGCTCTATAGCGGGGTTAGCCTACAATGAGCAGTTCTTC
CASSSIAGLAYNEQFF
>NA|TRBV7-2|TRBJ1-2|16|NA
TGTGCCAGCAGCTTAGAGGTCACGAGGGGGATCTATGGCTACACCTTC
CASSLEVTRGIYGYTF
>TRBD1|TRBV15|TRBJ1-6|15|once
TGTGCCACCAGCAGAGATCTAACAGGGGGTTCACCCCTCCACTTT
CATSRDLTGGSPLHF
>NA|TRBV2|TRBJ2-1|12|NA
TGTGCCAGCACTGTAGGGGTTGGAGAGCAGTTCTTC
CASTVGVGEQFF
>TRBD1|TRBV2|TRBJ2-3|14|NA
TGTGCCAGCAGCATACAGGGGGCATCAGATACGCAGTATTTT
CASSIQGASDTQYF
>TRBD2|TRBV11-2|TRBJ2-3|17|NA
TGTGCCAGCAGCTTAGGGTTCTTGACTAGCGGAACAGATACGCAGTATTTT
CASSLGFLTSGTDTQYF
>NA|TRBV19|TRBJ2-2|14|NA
TGTGCCAGTAGTACAGGTCAGGGCACCGGGGAGCTGTTTTTT
CASSTGQGTGELFF
>TRBD1|TRBV5-1|TRBJ1-5|13|few
TGCGCCAGCAGCGCGGGACAGAATCAGCCCCAGCATTTT
CASSAGQNQPQHF
>NA|TRBV7-2|TRBJ1-5|15|NA
TGTGCCAGCAGCTTAGTAGGGGGGGCTGGTCAGCCCCAGCATTTT
CASSLVGGAGQPQHF
>NA|TRBV19|TRBJ2-2|16|NA
TGTGCCAGTAGTATAGGGACAGCGCTGAACACCGGGGAGCTGTTTTTT
CASSIGTALNTGELFF
>NA|TRBV4-3|TRBJ1-3|17|NA
TGCGCCAGCAGCCAAGAAGGAGGGCACAGCTCTGGAAACACCATATATTTT
CASSQEGGHSSGNTIYF
>NA|TRBV28|TRBJ2-7|14|NA
TGTGCCAGCAGTTTAGGACAGACTTACTACGAGCAGTACTTC
CASSLGQTYYEQYF
>TRBD1|TRBV15|TRBJ1-1|15|NA
TGTGCCACCAGCAGAGGCCGGGGACAGGGCTTCGAAGCTTTCTTT
CATSRGRGQGFEAFF
>TRBD1|TRBV25-1|TRBJ2-7|13|NA
TGTGCCACCCCGGGACAGTCCCCCGGCGAGCAGTACTTC
CATPGQSPGEQYF
>TRBD1|TRBV28|TRBJ1-2|15|NA
TGTGCCAGCAGTTACCGGGACAGGGGGCGCCAGGGCTACACCTTC
CASSYRDRGRQGYTF
>NA|TRBV18|TRBJ2-4|15|NA
TGTGCCAGCTCACTATTGGAGCTAGCAGGGGACATTCAGTACTTC
CASSLLELAGDIQYF
>NA|TRBV11-2|TRBJ2-2|15|NA
TGTGCCAGCAGCTTAGCTGGGGGGAGTACCGGGGAGCTGTTTTTT
CASSLAGGSTGELFF
>NA|TRBV24-1|TRBJ2-3|16|NA
TGTGCCACCAGTGACAGACTCCTGTCTAGCACAGATACGCAGTATTTT
CATSDRLLSSTDTQYF
>TRBD2|TRBV28|TRBJ2-3|17|NA
TGTGCCGCGGAAGGACTAGCGGGAGGGGGGAGCACAGATACGCAGTATTTT
CAAEGLAGGGSTDTQYF
>NA|TRBV5-1|TRBJ2-3|15|NA
TGCGCCAGCAGTCGAGACAGACAGAGCACAGATACGCAGTATTTT
CASSRDRQSTDTQYF
>TRBD1|TRBV19|TRBJ1-2|14|NA
TGTGCCAGTAGGCTTCGGAGGACAGGGGGCGGCTACACCTTC
CASRLRRTGGGYTF